Sequencing of this T cell receptor (beta chain) was carried out in a study of T-cell memory formation after mild COVID-19. As for the study in general: Clusters of TCRs were largely donor specific.

5'RACE, which relied on constant-segment primers, yielded TCR alpha and TCR beta cDNA libraries carrying sample barcodes and UMIs. TCRdb analysed the 5' RACE reads with MiXCR anew, one entry per CDR3 protein. This sample yields about 170,000 distinct CDR3 sequences, of which around 13% are seen a single time; 3% to 4% belongs to the top ten. This clonotype was detected only a few times. This CDR3 has 13 amino acids. Germline V gene lookup returns CDR1 SQVTM and CDR2 ANQGSEA. V was cut by 4 bases and J by 0 bases, with 7 bases left in between. Sequencing input: PBMCs or a T cell subset sorted from them (not recorded which). This clonotype was sampled from a man aged 18 to 35 who had mild COVID-19 (a few samples of this study predate the infection). Cell type and time point are not known. This sequence joins TRBV29-1 and TRBJ1-3; no firm D call. The DNA of the CDR3 is TGCAGCGTTGGTAGGGACTCTGGAAACACCATATATTTT. Its protein is CSVGRDSGNTIYF.